The source of this T cell receptor (beta chain) is a study of CD8+ T cells in alopecia areata (dated by TCRdb to 2017 to 2018). Some background on the complete study: The treated patients, all with moderate-to-severe alopecia areata, were enrolled in an open-label pilot trial of oral tofacitinib given at 5 to 10 mg twice daily. TCRbeta CDR3 regions were amplified by immunoSEQ multiplex PCR using 35 Vbeta forward and 13 Jbeta reverse primers. Scalp clonality was compared among normal scalp (n=4), patchy alopecia areata scalp (n=8), and alopecia totalis/universalis scalp (n=8). Scalp tissue and sorted CD4+ and CD8+ peripheral blood T cells from patchy and totalis/universalis alopecia areata patients and from healthy controls were covered by human TCRbeta sequencing. The SALT score, which quantifies the percentage of affected scalp surface area, was used to measure disease severity in treated patients. Tofacitinib was administered for 6 to 18 months, and 6 months of follow-up off drug were then conducted to assess delayed response and recurrence. RNA was extracted with the PAXgene miRNA kit for fixed scalp, the miRNeasy kit for PBMCs, and the RNeasy kit for mouse skin. Biopsies were taken from tofacitinib-treated patients at baseline and again at 4 and 24 weeks into treatment, and several of those patients also had a later scalp biopsy. The study used high-throughput TCRbeta sequencing to examine T cell clonal expansion in alopecia areata, in both the C3H/HeJ mouse model and human patients. The paper as a whole reports these results and caveats: Tofacitinib significantly lowered scalp clonality and the number of expanded CD8+ clones among the top 100 scalp clones. Many expanded lesional clones were found to persist in scalp and blood during tofacitinib treatment, and relapse after treatment cessation may be partly explained by this persistence. Scalp TCR repertoire analysis is complicated because resident alphabeta T cells in normal human skin are also sequenced, whereas mouse skin is dominated by gammadelta T cells. Because the treated cohort was small and had only one nonresponder, larger studies are needed to examine links between baseline CD8+ expansion and response. Shared TCR sequences between patients were less evident than in mice, which may be partly attributable to HLA diversity in the patient population. Compared with normal scalp, lesional scalp had higher clonality and more expanded CD8+ clones, particularly in alopecia totalis/universalis, a pattern that suggests antigenic drive.

This clone was detected only a few times. Its antigen is unknown. Base qualities were left out, and no much larger clone turns up one base away. The library was obtained by the immunoSEQ multiplex PCR assay. RNA was extracted from all samples and reverse transcribed into cDNA, which served as template for TCR sequencing. SuperScript III was used for first-strand cDNA synthesis, primed with a 2:1 mix of oligo-dT and random hexamers. Amplification bias was assessed with a synthetic immune receptor repertoire, and residual bias was removed computationally. The study's processing was this. After raw reads were preprocessed to remove errors, the CDR3 was defined following IMGT conventions as running from the conserved cysteine to phenylalanine. Clonality was computed as 1 minus the Shannon entropy, with the entropy normalized by log2 of the number of productive unique TCRs. Whether each scalp clone was CD4 or CD8 was inferred by checking scalp TCRbeta sequences against the CD4 and CD8 repertoires from sorted blood. The source is immuneACCESS, and TCRdb retained only in-frame sequences with V and J called. Part of the clones is not carried over; for the studies checked, unresolved V genes explain less than half of this, and the remainder is unexplained. From that table come the V and J calls and clone size; the DNA was used to work out D and trimming. This sample lists about 210,000 clones; about 57% were detected once. The ten largest clones represent around 1.4% of the sample.

This specimen's time point label, interpreted: around 29 days on oral tofacitinib. What this sample's treatment or condition label stands for: oral pan-JAK inhibitor, 5-10 mg twice daily. Peripheral blood and lesional scalp punch biopsies were obtained from patients with alopecia areata. PBMCs were separated by density centrifugation and stained for CD3, CD4 and CD8, after which CD4+ and CD8+ T cells were sorted on a FACSAria. Sequencing was performed on CD4+ T cells sorted from blood, taken at week 4, from a patient treated with tofacitinib. This TCR was sampled from a human donor with alopecia areata.

The sequenced DNA: TGTGCCAGCAGCCATTCGGCCAGGGGAAGTGAAAAACTGTTTTTT. This encodes CASSHSARGSEKLFF. Here the chain combines TRBV7-2 and TRBJ1-4; TRBD1 might be the D gene, on 6 matching bases. As encoded in the germline V gene, CDR1 is SGHTA while CDR2 is FQGNSA. The V end loses 5 bases and the J end loses 7 bases, and a stretch of 17 bases separates them. The CDR3 measures 15 amino acids from cysteine to phenylalanine. Of the read, only the CDR3 DNA is kept; its 45 bases are in frame from base 1.